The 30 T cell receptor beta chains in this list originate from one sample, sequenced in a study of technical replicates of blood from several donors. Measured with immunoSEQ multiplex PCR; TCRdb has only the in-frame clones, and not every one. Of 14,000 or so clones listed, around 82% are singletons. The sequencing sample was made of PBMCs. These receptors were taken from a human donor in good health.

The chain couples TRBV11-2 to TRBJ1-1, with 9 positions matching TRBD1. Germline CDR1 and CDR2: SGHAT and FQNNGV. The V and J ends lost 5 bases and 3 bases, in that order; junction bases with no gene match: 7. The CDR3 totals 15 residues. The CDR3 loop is CASSPLTGGDTEAFF. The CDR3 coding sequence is TGTGCCAGCAGCCCCCTGACAGGGGGGGACACTGAAGCTTTCTTT.

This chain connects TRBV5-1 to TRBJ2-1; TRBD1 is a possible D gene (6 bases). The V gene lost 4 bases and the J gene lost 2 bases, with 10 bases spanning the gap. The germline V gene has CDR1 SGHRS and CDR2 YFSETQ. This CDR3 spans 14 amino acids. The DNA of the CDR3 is TGCGCCAGCAGCCGGGACACAACCTACAATGAGCAGTTCTTC. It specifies CASSRDTTYNEQFF.

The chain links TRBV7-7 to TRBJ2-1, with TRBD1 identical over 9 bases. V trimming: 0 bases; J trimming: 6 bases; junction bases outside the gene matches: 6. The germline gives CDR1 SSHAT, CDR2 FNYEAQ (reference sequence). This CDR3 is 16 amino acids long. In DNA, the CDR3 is TGTGCCAGCAGCTTAGCCTGGGGACAGGGCGCCAATGAGCAGTTCTTC. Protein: CASSLAWGQGANEQFF.

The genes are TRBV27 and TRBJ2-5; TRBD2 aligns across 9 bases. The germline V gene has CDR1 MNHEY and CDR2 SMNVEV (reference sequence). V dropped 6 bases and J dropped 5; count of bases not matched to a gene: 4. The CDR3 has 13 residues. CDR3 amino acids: CASRREGGETQYF. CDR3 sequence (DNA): TGTGCCAGCAGGCGGGAGGGGGGGGAGACCCAGTACTTC.

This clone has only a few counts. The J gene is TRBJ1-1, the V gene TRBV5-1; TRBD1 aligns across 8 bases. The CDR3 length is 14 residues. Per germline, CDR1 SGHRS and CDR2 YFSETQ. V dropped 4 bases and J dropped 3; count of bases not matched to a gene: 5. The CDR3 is CASSPGQGYTEAFF. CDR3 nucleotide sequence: TGCGCCAGCAGCCCCGGACAGGGCTACACTGAAGCTTTCTTT.

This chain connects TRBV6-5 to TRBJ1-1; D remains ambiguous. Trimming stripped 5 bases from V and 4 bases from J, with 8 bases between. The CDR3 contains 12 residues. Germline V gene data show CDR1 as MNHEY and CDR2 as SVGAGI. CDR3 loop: CASSGRSTEAFF. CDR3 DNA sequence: TGTGCCAGCAGTGGGAGGTCCACTGAAGCTTTCTTT.

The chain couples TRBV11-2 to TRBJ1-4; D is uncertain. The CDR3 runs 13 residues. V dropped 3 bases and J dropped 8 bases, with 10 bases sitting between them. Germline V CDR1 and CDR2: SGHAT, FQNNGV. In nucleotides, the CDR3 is TGTGCCAGCAGCTTTTTGGAGGACGAAAAACTGTTTTTT. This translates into CASSFLEDEKLFF.

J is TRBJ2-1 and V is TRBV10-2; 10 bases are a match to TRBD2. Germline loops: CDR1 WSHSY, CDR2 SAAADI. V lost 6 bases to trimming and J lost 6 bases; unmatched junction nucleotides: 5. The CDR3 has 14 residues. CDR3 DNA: TGCGCCAGCAGACTAGCGGGACGGGGCAATGAGCAGTTCTTC. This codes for CASRLAGRGNEQFF.

The CDR3 spells CSVEDPSGVHTEAFF. CDR3 bases: TGCAGCGTTGAAGATCCTTCCGGGGTCCACACTGAAGCTTTCTTT. The rearrangement joins TRBV29-1 to TRBJ1-1; D is undetermined. Per germline, CDR1 SQVTM and CDR2 ANQGSEA. Trimming pared 0 bases from V and 3 bases from J, leaving 14 bases between. This CDR3 region has 15 residues.

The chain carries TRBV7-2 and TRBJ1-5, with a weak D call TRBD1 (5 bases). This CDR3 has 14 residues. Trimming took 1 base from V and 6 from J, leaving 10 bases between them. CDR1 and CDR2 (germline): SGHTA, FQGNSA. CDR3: CASSLVGEGQPQHF. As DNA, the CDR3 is TGTGCCAGCAGCTTAGTAGGGGAGGGTCAGCCCCAGCATTTT.

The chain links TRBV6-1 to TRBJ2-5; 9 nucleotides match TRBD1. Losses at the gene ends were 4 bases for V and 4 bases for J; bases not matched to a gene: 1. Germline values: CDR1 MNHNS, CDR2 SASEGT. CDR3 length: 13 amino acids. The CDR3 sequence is CASSGQGGETQYF. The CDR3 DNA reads TGTGCCAGCAGTGGACAGGGGGGAGAGACCCAGTACTTC.

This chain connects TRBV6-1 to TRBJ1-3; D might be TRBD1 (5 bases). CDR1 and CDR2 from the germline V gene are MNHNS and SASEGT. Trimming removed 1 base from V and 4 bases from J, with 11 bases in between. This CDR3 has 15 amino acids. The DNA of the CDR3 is TGTGCCAGCAGTGAAGGGCAGGGAAGAGGAAACACCATATATTTT. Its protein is CASSEGQGRGNTIYF.

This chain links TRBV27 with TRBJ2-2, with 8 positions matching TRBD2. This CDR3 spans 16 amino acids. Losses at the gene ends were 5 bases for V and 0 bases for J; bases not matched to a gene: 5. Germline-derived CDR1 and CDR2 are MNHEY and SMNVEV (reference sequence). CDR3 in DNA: TGTGCCAGCAGTGAATTAGCGGGGTCGAACACCGGGGAGCTGTTTTTT. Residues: CASSELAGSNTGELFF.

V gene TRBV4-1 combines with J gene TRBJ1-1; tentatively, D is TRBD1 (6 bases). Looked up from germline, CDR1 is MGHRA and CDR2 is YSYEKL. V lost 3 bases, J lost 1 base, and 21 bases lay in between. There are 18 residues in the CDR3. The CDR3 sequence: CASSQPHGGAAGNTEAFF. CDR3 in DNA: TGCGCCAGCAGCCAGCCACATGGGGGCGCGGCCGGGAACACTGAAGCTTTCTTT.

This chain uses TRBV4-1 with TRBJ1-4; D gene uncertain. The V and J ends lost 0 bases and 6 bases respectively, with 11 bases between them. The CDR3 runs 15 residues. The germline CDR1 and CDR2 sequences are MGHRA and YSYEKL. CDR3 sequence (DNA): TGCGCCAGCAGCCAAGATAGCGGATCGGATGAAAAACTGTTTTTT. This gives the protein CASSQDSGSDEKLFF.

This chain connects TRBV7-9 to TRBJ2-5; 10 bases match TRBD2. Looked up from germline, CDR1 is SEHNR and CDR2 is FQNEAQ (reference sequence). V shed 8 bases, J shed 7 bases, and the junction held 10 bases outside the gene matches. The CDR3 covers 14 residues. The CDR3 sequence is CASDSSGSRGTQYF. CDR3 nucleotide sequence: TGTGCCAGCGACTCTAGCGGGAGTCGCGGGACCCAGTACTTC. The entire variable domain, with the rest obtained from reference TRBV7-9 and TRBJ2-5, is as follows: DTGVSQNPRHKITKRGQNVTFRCDPISEHNRLYWYRQTLGQGPEFLTYFQNEAQLEKSRLLSDRFSAERPKGSFSTLEIQRTEQGDSAMYLCASDSSGSRGTQYFGPGTRLLVL.

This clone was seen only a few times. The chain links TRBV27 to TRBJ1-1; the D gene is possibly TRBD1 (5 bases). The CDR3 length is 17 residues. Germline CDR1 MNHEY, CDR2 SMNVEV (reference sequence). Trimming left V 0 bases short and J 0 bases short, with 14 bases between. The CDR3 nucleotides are TGTGCCAGCAGTTTATCGGGCTTTAGACAGTTGAACACTGAAGCTTTCTTT. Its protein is CASSLSGFRQLNTEAFF.

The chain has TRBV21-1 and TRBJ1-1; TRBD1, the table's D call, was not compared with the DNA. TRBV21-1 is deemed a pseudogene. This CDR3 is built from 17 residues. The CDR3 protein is CASKIEGRDKGNTEAFF. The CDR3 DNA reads TGTGCCAGCAAAATAGAGGGACGGGACAAGGGGAACACTGAAGCTTTCTTT.

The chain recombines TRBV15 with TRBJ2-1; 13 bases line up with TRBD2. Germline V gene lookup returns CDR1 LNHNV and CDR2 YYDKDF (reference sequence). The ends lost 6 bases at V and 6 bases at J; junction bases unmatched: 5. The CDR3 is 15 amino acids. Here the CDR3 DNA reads TGTGCCACCAGTACCGGGACTAGCGGGATCAATGAGCAGTTCTTC. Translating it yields CATSTGTSGINEQFF. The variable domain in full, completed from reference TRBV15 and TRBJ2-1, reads DAMVIQNPRYQVTQFGKPVTLSCSQTLNHNVMYWYQQKSSQAPKLLFHYYDKDFNNEADTPDNFQSRRPNTSFCFLDIRSPGLGDTAMYLCATSTGTSGINEQFFGPGTRLTVL.

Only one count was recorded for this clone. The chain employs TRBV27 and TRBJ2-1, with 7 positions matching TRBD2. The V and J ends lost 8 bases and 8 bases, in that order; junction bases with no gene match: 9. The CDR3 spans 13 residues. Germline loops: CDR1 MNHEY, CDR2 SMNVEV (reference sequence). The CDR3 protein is CASQKAGEDEQFF. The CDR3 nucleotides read TGTGCCAGCCAGAAGGCGGGAGAGGATGAGCAGTTCTTC.

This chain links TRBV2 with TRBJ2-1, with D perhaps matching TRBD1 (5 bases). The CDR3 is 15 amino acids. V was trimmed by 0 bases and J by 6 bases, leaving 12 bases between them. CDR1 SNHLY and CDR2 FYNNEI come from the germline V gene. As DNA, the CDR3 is TGTGCCAGCAGTGAAGCCATAGGGGTGGCCAATGAGCAGTTCTTC. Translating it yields CASSEAIGVANEQFF. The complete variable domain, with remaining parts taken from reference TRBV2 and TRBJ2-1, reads EPEVTQTPSHQVTQMGQEVILRCVPISNHLYFYWYRQILGQKVEFLVSFYNNEISEKSEIFDDQFSVERPDGSNFTLKIRSTKLEDSAMYFCASSEAIGVANEQFFGPGTRLTVL.

Here the CDR3 reads CASSQAPVVASGANVLTF. The CDR3 coding sequence is TGTGCCAGCAGCCAAGCCCCAGTTGTGGCCTCTGGGGCCAACGTCCTGACTTTC. The V and J genes are TRBV14 and TRBJ2-6; no firm D call. CDR1 and CDR2 (germline): SGHDN, FVKESK. The CDR3 runs 18 residues. Trimming cost V 1 base and J 0 bases, with 13 bases left between them.

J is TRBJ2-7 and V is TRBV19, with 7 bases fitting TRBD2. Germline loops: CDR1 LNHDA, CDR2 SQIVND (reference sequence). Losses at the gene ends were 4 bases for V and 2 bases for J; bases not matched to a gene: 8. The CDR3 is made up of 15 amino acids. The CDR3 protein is CASSTSGLLPYEQYF. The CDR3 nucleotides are TGTGCCAGTAGTACCTCGGGACTACTTCCCTACGAGCAGTACTTC.

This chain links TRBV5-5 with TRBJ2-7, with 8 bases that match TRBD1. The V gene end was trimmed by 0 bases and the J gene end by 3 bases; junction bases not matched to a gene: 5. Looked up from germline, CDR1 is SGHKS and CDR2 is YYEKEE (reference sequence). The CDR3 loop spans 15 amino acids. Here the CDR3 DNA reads TGTGCCAGCAGCTTGGCTGTGACAGGGGACTACGAGCAGTACTTC. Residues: CASSLAVTGDYEQYF. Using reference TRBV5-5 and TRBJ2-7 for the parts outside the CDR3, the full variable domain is DAGVTQSPTHLIKTRGQQVTLRCSPISGHKSVSWYQQVLGQGPQFIFQYYEKEERGRGNFPDRFSARQFPNYSSELNVNALLLGDSALYLCASSLAVTGDYEQYFGPGTRLTVT.

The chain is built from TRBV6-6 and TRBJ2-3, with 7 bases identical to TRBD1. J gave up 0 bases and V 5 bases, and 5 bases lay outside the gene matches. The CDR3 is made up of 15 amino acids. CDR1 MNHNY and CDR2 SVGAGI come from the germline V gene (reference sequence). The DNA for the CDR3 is TGTGCCAGCAGTCACCCGGGACAGAGCACAGATACGCAGTATTTT. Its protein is CASSHPGQSTDTQYF.

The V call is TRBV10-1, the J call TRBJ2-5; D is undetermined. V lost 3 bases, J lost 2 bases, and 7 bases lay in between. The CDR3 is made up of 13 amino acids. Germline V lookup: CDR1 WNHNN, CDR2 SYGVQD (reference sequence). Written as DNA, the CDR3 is TGCGCCAGCAGTGATAGCATTCAAGAGACCCAGTACTTC. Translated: CASSDSIQETQYF.

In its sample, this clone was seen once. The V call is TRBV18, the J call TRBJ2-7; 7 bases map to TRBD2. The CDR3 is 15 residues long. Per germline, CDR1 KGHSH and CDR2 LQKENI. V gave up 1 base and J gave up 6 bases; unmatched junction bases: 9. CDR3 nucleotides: TGTGCCAGCTCACCACGGGGGGGAGTGATGGGCGAGCAGTACTTC. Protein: CASSPRGGVMGEQYF.

The CDR3 DNA sequence: TGTGCCAGCAGTGAAGGGACAGGGGGGAAAGAGACCCAGTACTTC. Translating it yields CASSEGTGGKETQYF. The chain joins TRBV6-1 to TRBJ2-5, with TRBD1 identical over 10 bases. Germline CDR1 is MNHNS and CDR2 is SASEGT. With V trimmed by 1 base and J by 3 bases, 2 bases remained unmatched. The CDR3 has 15 residues.

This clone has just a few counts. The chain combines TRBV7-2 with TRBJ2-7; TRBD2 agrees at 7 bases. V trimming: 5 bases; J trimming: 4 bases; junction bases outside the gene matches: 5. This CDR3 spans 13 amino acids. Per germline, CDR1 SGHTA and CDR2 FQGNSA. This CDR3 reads CASSPWTSYEQYF. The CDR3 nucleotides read TGTGCCAGCAGCCCTTGGACTAGTTACGAGCAGTACTTC. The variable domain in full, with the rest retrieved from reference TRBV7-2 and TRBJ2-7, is GAGVSQSPSNKVTEKGKDVELRCDPISGHTALYWYRQSLGQGLEFLIYFQGNSAPDKSGLPSDRFSAERTGGSVSTLTIQRTQQEDSAVYLCASSPWTSYEQYFGPGTRLTVT.

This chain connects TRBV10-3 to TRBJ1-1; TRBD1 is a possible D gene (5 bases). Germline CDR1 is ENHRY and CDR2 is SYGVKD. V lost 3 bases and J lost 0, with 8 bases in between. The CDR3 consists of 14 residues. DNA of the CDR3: TGTGCCATCAGTGACTCAGGGATGAACACTGAAGCTTTCTTT. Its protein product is CAISDSGMNTEAFF.